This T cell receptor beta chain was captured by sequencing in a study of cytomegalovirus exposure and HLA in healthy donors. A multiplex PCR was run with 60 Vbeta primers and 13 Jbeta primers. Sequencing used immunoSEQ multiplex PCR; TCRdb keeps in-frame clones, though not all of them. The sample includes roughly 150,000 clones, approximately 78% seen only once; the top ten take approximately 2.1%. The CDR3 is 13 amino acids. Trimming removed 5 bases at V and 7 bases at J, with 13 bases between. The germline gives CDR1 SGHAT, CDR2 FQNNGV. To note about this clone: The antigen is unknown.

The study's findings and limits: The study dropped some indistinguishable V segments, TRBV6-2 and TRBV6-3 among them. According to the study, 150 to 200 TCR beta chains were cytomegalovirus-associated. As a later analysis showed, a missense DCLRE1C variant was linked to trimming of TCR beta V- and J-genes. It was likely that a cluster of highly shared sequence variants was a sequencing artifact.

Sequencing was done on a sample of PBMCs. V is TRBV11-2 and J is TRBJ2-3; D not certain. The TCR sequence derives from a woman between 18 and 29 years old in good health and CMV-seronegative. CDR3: CASSPSTENTQYF. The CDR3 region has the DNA TGTGCCAGCAGCCCTTCTACCGAAAATACGCAGTATTTT.